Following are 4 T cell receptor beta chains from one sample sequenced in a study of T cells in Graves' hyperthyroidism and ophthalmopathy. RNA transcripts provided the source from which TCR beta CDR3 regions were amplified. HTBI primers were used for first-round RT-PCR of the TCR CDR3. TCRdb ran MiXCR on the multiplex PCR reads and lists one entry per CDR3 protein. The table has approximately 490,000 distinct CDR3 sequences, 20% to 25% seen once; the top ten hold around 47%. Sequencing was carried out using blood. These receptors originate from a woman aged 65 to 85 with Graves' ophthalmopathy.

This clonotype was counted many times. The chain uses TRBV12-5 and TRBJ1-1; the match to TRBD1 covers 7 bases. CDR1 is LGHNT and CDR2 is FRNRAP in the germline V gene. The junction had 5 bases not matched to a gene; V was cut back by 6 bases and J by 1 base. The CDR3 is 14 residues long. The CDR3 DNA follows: TGTGCTAGTGGGACCGGGACAGCGAACACTGAAGCTTTCTTT. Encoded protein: CASGTGTANTEAFF.

The CDR3, as DNA: TGTGCCAGCAGTCCCAAGGCTCAAGAGACCCAGTACTTC. Its protein product is CASSPKAQETQYF. V is TRBV25-1 and J is TRBJ2-5; D is ambiguous. The CDR3 contains 13 residues. The germline V and J ends were trimmed by 5 bases and 2 bases, with 9 bases remaining between them. The germline V gene encodes CDR1 MGHDK and CDR2 SYGVNS.

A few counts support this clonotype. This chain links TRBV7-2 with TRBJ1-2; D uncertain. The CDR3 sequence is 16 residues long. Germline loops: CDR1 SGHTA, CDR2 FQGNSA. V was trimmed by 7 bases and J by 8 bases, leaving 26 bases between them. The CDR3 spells CASTVLTGSRVMGYTF. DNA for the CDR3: TGTGCCAGCACCGTCCTCACCGGGTCAAGGGTGATGGGCTACACCTTC.

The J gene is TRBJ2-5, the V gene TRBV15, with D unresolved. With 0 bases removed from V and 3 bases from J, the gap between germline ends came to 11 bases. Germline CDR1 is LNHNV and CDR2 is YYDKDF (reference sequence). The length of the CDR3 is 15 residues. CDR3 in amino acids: CATSRDRSAEETQYF. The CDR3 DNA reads TGTGCCACCAGCAGAGATAGGTCGGCTGAAGAGACCCAGTACTTC.